This note documents a single T cell receptor beta chain sequence. The record originates from a study of response to subunit inactivated influenza vaccine. This CDR3 contains 14 residues. CDR1 is SGHTA and CDR2 is FQGNSA in the germline V gene. V was cut by 4 bases and J by 7 bases, with 17 bases left in between. TCRdb re-called the RT-PCR reads through MiXCR, storing one row per CDR3 protein. The repertoire holds about 650,000 distinct CDR3 sequences, about 15% seen once, with 9.5% to 13% in the top ten. The chain has TRBV7-2 and TRBJ2-7, with TRBD2 as a possible D gene (5 bases). The specimen was PBMCs from blood, collected 11 to 12 days after vaccination. The source is a man over 45 who received an inactivated influenza vaccine. In nucleotides, the CDR3 is TGTGCCAGCAGCTCCCGAGCCACTGGCGGGGAGCAGTACTTC. Translated, it gives CASSSRATGGEQYF.